These T cell receptor beta chains were read from a single sample in a study of cytomegalovirus exposure and HLA in healthy donors. The data were produced by immunoSEQ multiplex PCR, yet TCRdb's version contains in-frame clones alone and is incomplete. In the table there are some 140,000 clones, roughly four fifths of which are singletons. The sequencing sample was made of PBMCs. These receptor sequences come from a man aged 25-45 years in good health and CMV-seronegative. The CDR3 runs from the conserved cysteine through the conserved F or W. Each record gives: J gene, D gene, V gene, CDR3 protein. The D gene is left open where the match is weak.

TRBJ1-2	-	TRBV5-1	CASSLGGGGYTF
TRBJ2-7	-	TRBV28	CASSSPTSYEQYF
TRBJ2-3	TRBD1	TRBV6-1	CASMQGVGTDTQYF
TRBJ2-7	-	TRBV6-1	CASSELGRASYEQYF
TRBJ1-1	TRBD1	TRBV5-1	CASSPPGQIDGAFF
TRBJ2-1	TRBD2	TRBV9	CASSVGLGLAGVNEQFF
TRBJ1-5	-	TRBV7-2	CASSRDRSNQPQHF
TRBJ2-5	TRBD2	TRBV2	CASCLAGGGQETQYF
TRBJ2-2	-	TRBV7-7	CASSTQRGGELFF
TRBJ1-1	TRBD1	TRBV25-1	CASSGGTGYSFF
TRBJ2-7	TRBD1	TRBV4-2	CASSQGTGRYEQYF
TRBJ2-6	-	TRBV7-8	CASSPVGFRANVLTF
TRBJ2-5	TRBD2	TRBV5-5	CASSSTSGNKETQYF
TRBJ1-1	-	TRBV5-1	CASSLMVATANTEAFF
TRBJ1-1	TRBD1	TRBV25-1	CASSERGLDTEAFF
TRBJ1-4	TRBD1	TRBV6-5	CASKREGGLTGKLFF
TRBJ1-4	-	TRBV6-1	CASIRQTATNEKLFF
TRBJ1-2	-	TRBV28	CASSRIRGSYGYTF
TRBJ1-6	TRBD1	TRBV5-1	CASRKQGNNSPLHF
TRBJ2-7	TRBD1	TRBV5-6	CASSFWDRPSYEQYF
TRBJ1-1	TRBD1	TRBV28	CASSHFIPTGTGYLMNTEAFF
TRBJ1-6	-	TRBV27	CASSPGSYNSPLHF
TRBJ2-7	-	TRBV5-6	CASSHLLNQGTYEQYF
TRBJ2-2	-	TRBV27	CASSFGSRNTGELFF
TRBJ2-7	TRBD1	TRBV6-1	CASNSRDRGYEQYF
TRBJ2-7	-	TRBV5-1	CASSLGGGHSYEQYF
TRBJ1-1	TRBD1	TRBV6-1	CASRDRGAPTEAFF
TRBJ2-3	TRBD2	TRBV4-3	CASSQGVLAGRTDTQYF
TRBJ1-1	TRBD1	TRBV27	CASSLYQGDRGRTFVTEAFF
TRBJ2-1	TRBD2	TRBV9	CASSVGLAGVNEQFF
TRBJ1-1	-	TRBV6-5	CASSYGMNTEAFF
TRBJ1-1	-	TRBV4-3	CASSGESEAFF
TRBJ2-5	-	TRBV18	CASSPGQEETQYF
TRBJ1-4	TRBD1	TRBV28	CASSPGQGKGGEKLFF
TRBJ2-2	-	TRBV9	CASSVGNWAENTGELFF
TRBJ1-5	-	TRBV28	CASIHPAGADQPQHF
TRBJ1-4	-	TRBV4-1	CASSPGTSGKLFF
TRBJ1-3	-	TRBV30	CAWVALSGGSGNTIYF
TRBJ2-2	TRBD2	TRBV30	CAWRKRLAGDTYVTGELFF
TRBJ2-3	-	TRBV2	CASMEDSRSGGTDTQYF
TRBJ2-4	-	TRBV2	CASSERAGIQYF
TRBJ2-3	-	TRBV5-4	CASSSSRGSDTQYF
TRBJ2-5	TRBD1	TRBV18	CASSPQPGQQETQYF
TRBJ2-7	-	TRBV6-1	CASSIAEISSEQYF
TRBJ2-7	TRBD1	TRBV7-9	CASSDGTGVDEQYF
TRBJ1-4	TRBD1	TRBV5-1	CASSLYQDRGEKLFF